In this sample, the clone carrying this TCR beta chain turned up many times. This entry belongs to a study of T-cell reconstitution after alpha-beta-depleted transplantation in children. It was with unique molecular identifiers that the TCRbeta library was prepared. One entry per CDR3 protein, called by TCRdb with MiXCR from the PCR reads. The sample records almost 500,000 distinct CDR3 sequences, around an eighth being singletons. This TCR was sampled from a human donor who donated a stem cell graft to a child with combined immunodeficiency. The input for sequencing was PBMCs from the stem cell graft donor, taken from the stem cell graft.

DNA for the CDR3: TGTGCCCCCGAGCGGCAGGAGAAGACAGATACGCAGTATTTT. It yields the protein CAPERQEKTDTQYF. The gene calls are TRBV21-1 and TRBJ2-3; whether TRBD2, the table's D call, matches the DNA was not checked. TRBV21-1 is a pseudogene segment. This CDR3 is 14 amino acids long.